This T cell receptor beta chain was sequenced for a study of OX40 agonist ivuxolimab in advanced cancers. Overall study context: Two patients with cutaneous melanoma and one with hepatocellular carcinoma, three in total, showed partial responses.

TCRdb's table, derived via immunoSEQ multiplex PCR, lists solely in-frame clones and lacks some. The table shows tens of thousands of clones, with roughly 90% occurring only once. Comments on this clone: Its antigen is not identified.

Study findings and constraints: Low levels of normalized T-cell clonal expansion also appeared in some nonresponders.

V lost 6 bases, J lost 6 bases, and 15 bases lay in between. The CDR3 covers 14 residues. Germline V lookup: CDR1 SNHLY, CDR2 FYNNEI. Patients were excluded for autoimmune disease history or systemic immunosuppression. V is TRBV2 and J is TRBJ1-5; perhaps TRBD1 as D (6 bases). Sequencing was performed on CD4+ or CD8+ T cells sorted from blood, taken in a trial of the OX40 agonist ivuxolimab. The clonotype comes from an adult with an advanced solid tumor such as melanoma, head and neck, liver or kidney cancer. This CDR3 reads CASRSQGDLQPQHF. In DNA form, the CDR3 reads TGTGCCAGCAGATCACAGGGCGACCTTCAGCCCCAGCATTTT.